This is a list of T cell receptor beta chains from one sample in a study of blood T cell repertoires in COVID-19. The data were produced by immunoSEQ multiplex PCR, yet TCRdb's version contains in-frame clones alone and is incomplete. Of roughly 230,000 clones detected, roughly 80% appear once; the ten largest clones hold around 3.6%. Sequenced sample: PBMCs or T cells enriched from blood (not recorded which). The source of these receptors is a man aged 45-65 years who had recovered from COVID-19. Both conserved end residues are part of each CDR3. A D gene is named only where the DNA matches it firmly. Expanded clones are given a class, and other clones once, few, many or no size at all.

size: NA
V: TRBV28
J: TRBJ1-1
D: TRBD1
DNA: TGTGCCAGCAGTACCGGGACAGGGGGCACTGAAGCTTTCTTT
CDR3: CASSTGTGGTEAFF

size: NA
V: TRBV10-3
J: TRBJ2-7
D: TRBD1
DNA: TGTGCCATCAGGGACAGGGGGTACGAGCAGTACTTC
CDR3: CAIRDRGYEQYF

size: NA
V: TRBV25-1
J: TRBJ1-3
D: NA
DNA: TGTGCCAGCAGTGGGGCAGGCCTCTCTGGAAACACCATATATTTT
CDR3: CASSGAGLSGNTIYF

size: few
V: TRBV11-3
J: TRBJ1-6
D: NA
DNA: TGTGCCAGCAGCTTTCTCGGGGACTTTAATTCACCCCTCCACTTT
CDR3: CASSFLGDFNSPLHF

size: NA
V: TRBV5-1
J: TRBJ1-4
D: NA
DNA: TGCGCCAGCAGCATTGGTAGGGACAATAATGAAAAACTGTTTTTT
CDR3: CASSIGRDNNEKLFF

size: NA
V: TRBV19
J: TRBJ2-3
D: NA
DNA: TGTGCCAGTAGTATAGATCCAGCGGGCCCGAAGGGCGATACGCAGTATTTT
CDR3: CASSIDPAGPKGDTQYF

size: NA
V: TRBV29-1
J: TRBJ2-1
D: TRBD1
DNA: TGCAGCGTTGTCCGGACAGGGATGAATGAGCAGTTCTTC
CDR3: CSVVRTGMNEQFF

size: NA
V: TRBV18
J: TRBJ2-5
D: NA
DNA: TGTGCCAGCTCACCAGGAGCAGAGACCCAGTACTTC
CDR3: CASSPGAETQYF

size: NA
V: TRBV7-3
J: TRBJ1-1
D: NA
DNA: TGTGCCAGCAGCTTAAGCCCGGGGAACACTGAAGCTTTCTTT
CDR3: CASSLSPGNTEAFF

size: NA
V: TRBV29-1
J: TRBJ2-3
D: TRBD2
DNA: TGCAGCGTAGCCGGGACTAGCGCCGTTGCCTCTACGCAGTATTTT
CDR3: CSVAGTSAVASTQYF

size: NA
V: TRBV11-3
J: TRBJ1-1
D: TRBD1
DNA: TGTGCCAGCAAGGGGGCGGCTGAAGCTTTCTTT
CDR3: CASKGAAEAFF

size: NA
V: TRBV7-8
J: TRBJ2-7
D: TRBD1
DNA: TGTGCCAGCAGCGGATACCGACCCTCTAGACAGGGCACCTACGAGCAGTACTTC
CDR3: CASSGYRPSRQGTYEQYF

size: NA
V: TRBV18
J: TRBJ1-5
D: NA
DNA: TGTGCCAGCTCCCCGAGGTCGGGGGGCGGGAGCAATCAGCCCCAGCATTTT
CDR3: CASSPRSGGGSNQPQHF

size: NA
V: TRBV5-6
J: TRBJ1-1
D: NA
DNA: TGTGCCAGCAGCTTGGGGACAGTAAGGGGCACTGAAGCTTTCTTT
CDR3: CASSLGTVRGTEAFF